This T cell receptor beta chain stems from a study of OX40 agonist ivuxolimab in advanced cancers. About the study: Enrolled patients in dose escalation had cancers that were hepatocellular carcinoma, melanoma, renal cell or head and neck cancer. In three patients, partial responses were observed, one with hepatocellular carcinoma and two with cutaneous melanoma. Study-wide results and caveats: Some patients who did not respond also had low normalized T-cell clonal expansion.

The germline gives CDR1 SEHNR, CDR2 FQNEAQ (reference sequence). V was clipped by 11 bases and J by 10 bases, with 23 bases between them. The CDR3 contains 14 residues. Peripheral blood came from all dose cohorts at three timepoints. A note on this clone: Antigen: not known.

The assay was immunoSEQ multiplex PCR, and TCRdb's table has in-frame clones only and misses some. This sample has over 150,000 clones, with 90% to 95% found just once. The sequence was collected from an adult with an advanced solid tumor such as melanoma, head and neck, liver or kidney cancer. This specimen consisted of CD4+ or CD8+ T cells sorted from blood, obtained in a trial of the OX40 agonist ivuxolimab. J is TRBJ1-4 and V is TRBV7-9, with D maybe TRBD1 (6 bases). DNA for the CDR3: TGTGCCGGAGAAAAGAGGGGGATATCAGGAAAACTGTTTTTT. It translates to CAGEKRGISGKLFF.